This T cell receptor beta chain was sequenced for a study of blood T cell repertoires in COVID-19. The wider study: There were acute and convalescent COVID-19 samples, and they came from the United States, Italy and Spain. PBMCs, B-cell-depleted T cells, or T cells were the source of the cDNA or gDNA that made up the material.

The length of the CDR3 is 14 residues. Unmatched junction bases numbered 6, after V lost 3 bases and J lost 5 bases. Germline assignment: CDR1 SGHTA and CDR2 FQGTGA. The authors' processing: Reference gene primer amplification in the assay estimated nucleated cell counts. Only in-frame clones appear in the TCRdb table, and some are missing; sequencing was by immunoSEQ multiplex PCR. V, J and clone size reflect that table, while D and trimming were determined from the DNA. Of 110,000 to 150,000 clones listed, around 89% are singletons. Sample: peripheral blood. The V and J genes are TRBV7-3 and TRBJ2-5; 7 bases are a match to TRBD1. The sequence was obtained from an elderly woman with acute or convalescent COVID-19. Here the CDR3 reads CASSLTGYGETQYF. CDR3 bases: TGTGCCAGCAGCTTGACAGGGTATGGGGAGACCCAGTACTTC.